This T cell receptor beta chain came from a study of blood T cell repertoires in COVID-19. Turning to the study itself: Samples taken during acute and convalescent COVID-19 were collected in the United States, Italy and Spain.

Sequenced by immunoSEQ multiplex PCR; TCRdb stores in-frame clones only, minus some. The data contain fewer than 200,000 clones, around 80% of them singletons. The CDR3 runs 12 residues. V gave up 0 bases and J gave up 7 bases, with 4 bases separating them. CDR1 and CDR2 (germline): LGHDT, YNNKEL (reference sequence). The sequence was obtained from a woman in her seventies who had recovered from COVID-19. Source material: peripheral blood. The rearrangement joins TRBV3-1 (or the pseudogene TRBV3-2) to TRBJ2-1, with no clear D. CDR3 region: CASSQDRNEQFF. CDR3 sequence (DNA): TGTGCCAGCAGCCAAGATCGGAATGAGCAGTTCTTC.